The 17 T cell receptor beta chains below were found in one sample sequenced in a study of shared clonotypes between healthy human individuals. The protocol was immunoSEQ multiplex PCR, while the TCRdb copy is restricted to in-frame clones and leaves out a portion. This repertoire shows around 2.1 million clones, about 93% found once; its top ten account for 1.5% to 2%. Naive CD8 isolation took CD45RO-negative cells positively selected for CCR7 and excluded terminally differentiated effector memory CD45RA+ cells. The material sequenced was naive CD8+ T cells from PBMCs. The source of these receptors is a man younger than 35 in good health. Some clones in this sample may be carry-over from other donors' samples.

The chain joins TRBV6-5 to TRBJ1-5; 7 bases align to TRBD1. This CDR3 is 13 amino acids long. J was trimmed by 9 bases and V by 4 bases; bases with no gene match: 6. Germline V gene lookup returns CDR1 MNHEY and CDR2 SVGAGI. The CDR3 DNA sequence: TGTGCCAGCAGTTTCCAGGGGGGTTCGCCCCAGCATTTT. This gives the protein CASSFQGGSPQHF.

The chain joins TRBV4-3 to TRBJ2-1; 8 nucleotides agree with TRBD2. The ends lost 4 bases at V and 3 bases at J; junction bases unmatched: 8. Germline V gene sequence: CDR1 LGHNA, CDR2 YSLEER. The CDR3 consists of 16 residues. CDR3: CASSRTAGVGYNEQFF. The CDR3 DNA is TGCGCCAGCAGCCGTACAGCGGGAGTCGGCTACAATGAGCAGTTCTTC.

This chain joins TRBV5-1 and TRBJ2-7, with D uncertain. The CDR3 is made up of 15 amino acids. Trimming removed 0 bases at V and 4 bases at J, with 14 bases between. Germline CDR1 is SGHRS and CDR2 is YFSETQ. The CDR3, as DNA: TGCGCCAGCAGCTTGGCCATGTCGGATTCATACGAGCAGTACTTC. Translated: CASSLAMSDSYEQYF.

The V gene is TRBV9, the J gene TRBJ2-1; a possible D gene is TRBD1 (5 bases). The germline V and J ends were trimmed by 2 bases and 2 bases, with 11 bases remaining between them. The germline V gene has CDR1 SGDLS and CDR2 YYNGEE. This CDR3 comprises 15 residues. CDR3 nucleotides: TGTGCCAGCAGCGTGGAGCAGGGTACCTACAATGAGCAGTTCTTC. Translated: CASSVEQGTYNEQFF. Using reference TRBV9 and TRBJ2-1 for the parts outside the CDR3, the full variable domain is DSGVTQTPKHLITATGQRVTLRCSPRSGDLSVYWYQQSLDQGLQFLIQYYNGEERAKGNILERFSAQQFPDLHSELNLSSLELGDSALYFCASSVEQGTYNEQFFGPGTRLTVL.

The chain uses TRBV9 and TRBJ2-3, with no clear D. V was cut by 0 bases and J by 1 base, with 9 bases left in between. This CDR3 comprises 15 residues. Germline V gene data show CDR1 as SGDLS and CDR2 as YYNGEE. DNA of the CDR3: TGTGCCAGCAGCGTAGCTACTATGGGCACAGATACGCAGTATTTT. This gives the protein CASSVATMGTDTQYF.

The chain links TRBV7-8 to TRBJ2-7, with D perhaps matching TRBD1 (6 bases). Trimming cost V 2 bases and J 3 bases, with 11 bases left between them. Germline CDR1 is SGHVS and CDR2 is FQNEAQ. The CDR3 consists of 14 residues. The CDR3 sequence is CASSLSGHLYEQYF. The CDR3 DNA is TGTGCCAGCAGCTTATCGGGACACCTCTACGAGCAGTACTTC.

The table lists this clone with a few counts. The same CDR3 arises from other DNA sequences in this sample as well. The chain combines TRBV9 with TRBJ1-1; D call uncertain. This CDR3 is 14 amino acids long. Trimming took 0 bases from V and 0 from J, leaving 6 bases between them. The V gene's germline CDR1 is SGDLS and CDR2 YYNGEE. In DNA, the CDR3 is TGTGCCAGCAGCGTAGACAGCATGAACACTGAAGCTTTCTTT. This gives the protein CASSVDSMNTEAFF.

The rearrangement joins TRBV9 to TRBJ2-2; TRBD1 might be the D (6 bases). This CDR3 contains 16 residues. Germline V gives CDR1 SGDLS, CDR2 YYNGEE. The germline V and J ends were trimmed by 0 bases and 1 base, with 10 bases remaining between them. CDR3 in amino acids: CASSVEMDRNTGELFF. CDR3 nucleotide sequence: TGTGCCAGCAGCGTAGAGATGGACAGGAACACCGGGGAGCTGTTTTTT.

The J gene is TRBJ1-1, the V gene TRBV9; D gene ambiguous. Per germline, CDR1 SGDLS and CDR2 YYNGEE. V was trimmed by 4 bases and J by 4 bases, leaving 17 bases between them. The CDR3 sequence is 15 residues long. CDR3 residues: CASSPRGKSGTEAFF. The CDR3 coding sequence is TGTGCCAGCAGCCCCAGAGGAAAATCAGGCACTGAAGCTTTCTTT.

Notes on this clone: Distinct nucleotide sequences in the sample also encode this CDR3. The rearrangement links TRBV29-1 to TRBJ2-7, with 10 positions matching TRBD2. CDR1 and CDR2 (germline): SQVTM, ANQGSEA. V lost 4 bases, J lost 6 bases, and 6 bases stayed unmatched. The CDR3 length is 13 residues. The CDR3 region is CSVGGLAGAEQYF. The CDR3 DNA sequence: TGCAGCGTTGGGGGGCTAGCGGGAGCCGAGCAGTACTTC.

The chain has TRBV7-9 and TRBJ1-3; D is uncertain. The V end was cut by 8 bases, the J end by 8 bases, with 10 bases between. There are 11 residues in the CDR3. Germline V gene data show CDR1 as SEHNR and CDR2 as FQNEAQ (reference sequence). CDR3 sequence reads: CASPRADTIYF. CDR3 nucleotides: TGTGCCAGCCCCCGGGCAGACACCATATATTTT. Using reference TRBV7-9 and TRBJ1-3 for the parts outside the CDR3, the full variable domain is DTGVSQNPRHKITKRGQNVTFRCDPISEHNRLYWYRQTLGQGPEFLTYFQNEAQLEKSRLLSDRFSAERPKGSFSTLEIQRTEQGDSAMYLCASPRADTIYFGEGSWLTVV.

The chain carries TRBV25-1 and TRBJ1-4; 7 bases are a match to TRBD1. Trimming removed 3 bases from V and 7 bases from J; junction bases left unmatched: 8. CDR3 length: 15 residues. Germline V gives CDR1 MGHDK, CDR2 SYGVNS. The CDR3 sequence: CASSETRGFGEKLFF. The CDR3 DNA reads TGTGCCAGCAGTGAGACCAGGGGGTTTGGTGAAAAACTGTTTTTT. The full variable domain, in which reference TRBV25-1 and TRBJ1-4 provide the parts outside the CDR3, is EADIYQTPRYLVIGTGKKITLECSQTMGHDKMYWYQQDPGMELHLIHYSYGVNSTEKGDLSSESTVSRIRTEHFPLTLESARPSHTSQYLCASSETRGFGEKLFFGSGTQLSVL.

The chain links TRBV7-9 to TRBJ2-1, with 7 bases that match TRBD2. Trimming at V came to 6 bases and at J to 4 bases, leaving 9 bases not matched to a gene. Germline V gives CDR1 SEHNR, CDR2 FQNEAQ (reference sequence). This CDR3 contains 15 residues. The CDR3 loop reads CASREPSGYYNEQFF. For the CDR3, the DNA is TGTGCCAGCAGGGAACCTAGCGGATATTACAATGAGCAGTTCTTC.

The chain couples TRBV15 to TRBJ2-3; 10 bases are shared with TRBD2. Germline V gene data show CDR1 as LNHNV and CDR2 as YYDKDF (reference sequence). The CDR3 spans 15 residues. Losses at the gene ends were 2 bases for V and 4 bases for J; bases not matched to a gene: 3. CDR3 sequence reads: CATSRLAGAADTQYF. The CDR3, as DNA: TGTGCCACCAGCAGACTAGCGGGAGCGGCAGATACGCAGTATTTT.

In this sample, this clone turned up once. V and J are TRBV10-3 and TRBJ1-1, with 7 bases identical to TRBD1. The CDR3 consists of 17 residues. CDR1 and CDR2 (germline): ENHRY, SYGVKD. V was pared by 10 bases and J by 0 bases, with 17 bases of the junction left unmatched. This chain's CDR3 is CATYFETGALMNTEAFF. The CDR3 coding sequence is TGTGCCACCTACTTCGAAACAGGGGCTCTAATGAACACTGAAGCTTTCTTT.

The V call is TRBV4-3, the J call TRBJ2-3; 9 nucleotides line up with TRBD2. This CDR3 spans 18 amino acids. Germline-derived CDR1 and CDR2 are LGHNA and YSLEER. Trimming cost V 0 bases and J 0 bases; bases outside gene matches: 7. The CDR3 nucleotides are TGCGCCAGCAGCCAAGATCGGCTAGCGGGGATTAGCACAGATACGCAGTATTTT. Protein: CASSQDRLAGISTDTQYF.

This chain joins TRBV19 and TRBJ1-5; D gene ambiguous. Per germline, CDR1 LNHDA and CDR2 SQIVND (reference sequence). This CDR3 spans 13 amino acids. Trimming cost V 3 bases and J 4 bases, with 7 bases left between them. CDR3 residues: CASSMAGNQPQHF. The CDR3 DNA sequence: TGTGCCAGTAGTATGGCCGGGAATCAGCCCCAGCATTTT.